This T cell receptor beta chain was obtained from a study of T cell repertoires in cytomegalovirus infection. Study information: Both a matching HLA type and CMV infection were indicated by public TCR beta signatures.

Many counts were recorded for this clonotype. Its antigen is not identified. TCRdb used MiXCR to reprocess the reads, holding one entry per CDR3 protein. The sample lists under 250,000 distinct CDR3 sequences; 6.5% were seen once. Germline V gives CDR1 MNHEY, CDR2 SVGEGT. Trimming took 6 bases from V and 5 from J; bases not matched to a gene: 4. The CDR3 contains 14 residues. Points from the study as a whole: In two of eight donors, the top clonotype was HLA-C-restricted CMV-specific. Identification of carriers of CMV plus the relevant HLA was achieved through cumulative public TCR beta family frequency.

The receptor comes from a human donor in good health (CMV status not recorded). Some clones in this sample may be carry-over from other donors' samples. The sample was PBMCs. The J gene is TRBJ2-5, the V gene TRBV6-2 or TRBV6-3, with 12 nucleotides matching TRBD2. The CDR3 sequence: CASRLAGGPETQYF. In DNA form, the CDR3 reads TGTGCCAGCAGGCTAGCGGGGGGGCCGGAGACCCAGTACTTC.